The rows below give T cell receptor beta chains drawn from one sample of a study of T cells after yellow fever vaccination. A single record per CDR3 protein comes from TCRdb applying MiXCR to the 5' RACE reads. The data show hundreds of thousands of distinct CDR3 sequences, 12% seen once. The sequences come from PBMCs, collected on the day of the yellow fever booster vaccination. All receptors come from a man aged 30 to 45 who received the YFV17D yellow fever vaccine. Each CDR3 is given with its conserved first and last residue. Fields, in order: V gene, D gene, J gene, clone size, CDR3 DNA, CDR3 protein. A D gene is named only where the DNA matches it firmly. The size field is filled for only some rows; it gives once, few, many or a size class.

V: TRBV6-1
D: NA
J: TRBJ1-6
size: NA
DNA: TGTGCCAGCAGGCCCGGGTCCGAAAATTCACCCCTCCACTTT
CDR3: CASRPGSENSPLHF

V: TRBV29-1
D: NA
J: TRBJ1-2
size: many
DNA: TGCGGGGCGGGTGGAGGAAACTATGGCTACACCTTC
CDR3: CGAGGGNYGYTF

V: TRBV5-1
D: NA
J: TRBJ2-5
size: NA
DNA: TGCGCCAGCAGCTTGTGGGGGAGCCAAGAGACCCAGTACTTC
CDR3: CASSLWGSQETQYF

V: TRBV7-8
D: NA
J: TRBJ2-7
size: few
DNA: TGTGCCAGCAGCTTTCGGGGTTCCCACGAGCAGTACTTC
CDR3: CASSFRGSHEQYF

V: TRBV4-3
D: NA
J: TRBJ2-7
size: many
DNA: TGCGCCAGCAGCCAAGTGCAGTCCTACGAGCAGTACTTC
CDR3: CASSQVQSYEQYF

V: TRBV7-8
D: NA
J: TRBJ1-5
size: few
DNA: TGTGCCAGCAGCTTTACAGGGATCAATCAGCCCCAGCATTTT
CDR3: CASSFTGINQPQHF

V: TRBV5-1
D: TRBD1
J: TRBJ2-7
size: few
DNA: TGCGCCAGCAGCCCGGGGACAGGGGGCCTTGAGCAGTACTTC
CDR3: CASSPGTGGLEQYF

V: TRBV30
D: NA
J: TRBJ1-5
size: NA
DNA: TGTGCCTGGACCCTAAACAATCAGCCCCAGCATTTT
CDR3: CAWTLNNQPQHF

V: TRBV20-1
D: NA
J: TRBJ1-3
size: NA
DNA: TGCAGTGCTAGAGCCCCCCCGGGCGGAAACACCATATATTTT
CDR3: CSARAPPGGNTIYF

V: TRBV6-2/TRBV6-3
D: TRBD2
J: TRBJ2-3
size: NA
DNA: TGTGCCAGCAGTTACCTAGGACTAGCGGGATCGGGTGATACGCAGTATTTT
CDR3: CASSYLGLAGSGDTQYF

V: TRBV6-5
D: TRBD2
J: TRBJ2-7
size: NA
DNA: TGTGCCAGCAGTTACAGGACTAGCGGAACTTACGAGCAGTACTTC
CDR3: CASSYRTSGTYEQYF

V: TRBV12-3/TRBV12-4
D: NA
J: TRBJ1-1
size: many
DNA: TGTGCCAGCAGCCCGACAGGGAACACTGAAGCTTTCTTT
CDR3: CASSPTGNTEAFF

V: TRBV19
D: NA
J: TRBJ2-7
size: few
DNA: TGTGCCAGTAGTACCCCTCCAGGGGGGCCACAGTACTTC
CDR3: CASSTPPGGPQYF

V: TRBV10-2
D: TRBD2
J: TRBJ2-3
size: few
DNA: TGCGCCAGCACCTCTGGTGCGGGAGGAGGCACAGATACGCAGTATTTT
CDR3: CASTSGAGGGTDTQYF

V: TRBV7-2
D: TRBD1
J: TRBJ1-6
size: few
DNA: TGTGCCAGCAGCCTCGGACAGGGGGCGGATTCACCCCTCCACTTT
CDR3: CASSLGQGADSPLHF

V: TRBV7-2
D: NA
J: TRBJ1-1
size: NA
DNA: TGTGCCAGCAGCTTAGGCCCAACAGTGAACACTGAAGCTTTCTTT
CDR3: CASSLGPTVNTEAFF

V: TRBV12-5
D: NA
J: TRBJ1-1
size: NA
DNA: TGTGCTAGTGGTTTTGACAGGTGGAACACTGAAGCTTTCTTT
CDR3: CASGFDRWNTEAFF

V: TRBV5-5
D: NA
J: TRBJ2-7
size: few
DNA: TGTGCCAGCAGCTTGGAATTAGACTCCTACGAGCAGTACTTC
CDR3: CASSLELDSYEQYF

V: TRBV6-4
D: TRBD1
J: TRBJ1-4
size: NA
DNA: TGTGCCAGCCCAAACCGGGACAGGGCTTTATTTTCGTGTCACAATGAAAAACTGTTTTTT
CDR3: CASPNRDRALFSCHNEKLFF

V: TRBV6-2/TRBV6-3
D: TRBD2
J: TRBJ2-7
size: NA
DNA: TGTGCCAGCAAGGCGGCTAGCGGGAGATCCTACGAGCAGTACTTC
CDR3: CASKAASGRSYEQYF

V: TRBV9
D: NA
J: TRBJ2-1
size: many
DNA: TGTGCCAGCAGCGTACATAGCGATGAGCAGTTCTTC
CDR3: CASSVHSDEQFF

V: TRBV12-3/TRBV12-4
D: TRBD2
J: TRBJ2-3
size: few
DNA: TGTGCCAGCAGTTTAATAGCGGGAGGCATCACAGATACGCAGTATTTT
CDR3: CASSLIAGGITDTQYF

V: TRBV14
D: NA
J: TRBJ2-2
size: few
DNA: TGTGCCAGCAGCCAAGGGCAGGGTTTAGTCACCGGGGAGCTGTTTTTT
CDR3: CASSQGQGLVTGELFF

V: TRBV12-3/TRBV12-4
D: TRBD1
J: TRBJ2-2
size: NA
DNA: TGTGCCAGCAGTCTTGGGGGACAGGTTCACTCCGGGGAGCTGTTTTTT
CDR3: CASSLGGQVHSGELFF

V: TRBV20-1
D: NA
J: TRBJ2-2
size: NA
DNA: TGCAGTGCAAACAACGCCGCGAACACCGGGGAGCTGTTTTTT
CDR3: CSANNAANTGELFF

V: TRBV11-3
D: NA
J: TRBJ2-2
size: NA
DNA: TGTGCCAGCAGCTCCCGGGACTCCAACACCGGGGAGCTGTTTTTT
CDR3: CASSSRDSNTGELFF

V: TRBV12-3/TRBV12-4
D: TRBD2
J: TRBJ2-1
size: few
DNA: TGTGCCAGCAGTCCGCGGGGGGGAAACTACAATGAGCAGTTCTTC
CDR3: CASSPRGGNYNEQFF

V: TRBV6-2/TRBV6-3
D: NA
J: TRBJ2-2
size: few
DNA: TGTGCCAGCAGTTACCTCCGCACCGGGGAGCTGTTTTTT
CDR3: CASSYLRTGELFF

V: TRBV19
D: NA
J: TRBJ2-3
size: NA
DNA: TGTGCCAGTAGTAAAGGGCAGAGCACAGATACGCAGTATTTT
CDR3: CASSKGQSTDTQYF

V: TRBV3-1
D: NA
J: TRBJ2-5
size: NA
DNA: TGTGCCAGCAGCCAGGCAGCTCAGTCTCAAGAGACCCAGTACTTC
CDR3: CASSQAAQSQETQYF

V: TRBV28
D: TRBD2
J: TRBJ2-5
size: few
DNA: TGTGCCAGCAGTTTCTTGGGAGGACTAGCGGGAGAGGCGACCCAGTACTTC
CDR3: CASSFLGGLAGEATQYF

V: TRBV20-1
D: NA
J: TRBJ1-5
size: NA
DNA: TGCAGTGCTACCTACGGGGGTCCAAATCAGCCCCAGCATTTT
CDR3: CSATYGGPNQPQHF

V: TRBV18
D: NA
J: TRBJ2-1
size: NA
DNA: TGTGCCAGCTCACCACCGCAAGGAAGGAGGTTCTTC
CDR3: CASSPPQGRRFF

V: TRBV10-2
D: TRBD2
J: TRBJ2-1
size: few
DNA: TGCGCCAGCACCCTAGGGACTAGCGGCAATGAGCAGTTCTTC
CDR3: CASTLGTSGNEQFF

V: TRBV5-1
D: NA
J: TRBJ2-1
size: few
DNA: TGCGCCAGCAGCTTGTCCGGGACTGCCCAAGAGCAGTTCTTC
CDR3: CASSLSGTAQEQFF

V: TRBV5-1
D: TRBD1
J: TRBJ2-7
size: few
DNA: TGCGCCAGCAGCTTGCCAGGCAGGGGGTACGAGCAGTACTTC
CDR3: CASSLPGRGYEQYF

V: TRBV7-9
D: TRBD2
J: TRBJ2-1
size: NA
DNA: TGTGCCACGGACAAGCGGGATTACAATGAGCAGTTCTTC
CDR3: CATDKRDYNEQFF

V: TRBV7-9
D: TRBD2
J: TRBJ2-3
size: NA
DNA: TGTGCCAGCTTCTTGGCGGGAGGTATGGAGACAGATACGCAGTATTTT
CDR3: CASFLAGGMETDTQYF

V: TRBV10-3
D: TRBD2
J: TRBJ2-1
size: NA
DNA: TGTGCCATCACGCGGGGGGATATGGATGAGCAGTTCTTC
CDR3: CAITRGDMDEQFF

V: TRBV7-2
D: NA
J: TRBJ2-7
size: NA
DNA: TGTGCCAGCAGCTTAGGGGGGGACAGCTCCTACGAGCAGTACTTC
CDR3: CASSLGGDSSYEQYF

V: TRBV5-4
D: TRBD2
J: TRBJ2-2
size: few
DNA: TGTGCCAGCAGCTTGCGAGTTGGCGGGACTAGCAACGGGGAGCTGTTTTTT
CDR3: CASSLRVGGTSNGELFF

V: TRBV19
D: NA
J: TRBJ2-3
size: NA
DNA: TGTGCCACCCAGAATGGCGGCACAGATACGCAGTATTTT
CDR3: CATQNGGTDTQYF

V: TRBV20-1
D: NA
J: TRBJ2-1
size: NA
DNA: TGCAGTGCAGACAGCAGTCACTCCTACAATGAGCAGTTCTTC
CDR3: CSADSSHSYNEQFF

V: TRBV7-2
D: NA
J: TRBJ2-5
size: few
DNA: TGTGCCAGCAGCCAAACTAGTTTGTACGAGACCCAGTACTTC
CDR3: CASSQTSLYETQYF

V: TRBV20-1
D: NA
J: TRBJ2-3
size: NA
DNA: TGCAGTGCTAGAGCCCCCGTCAACACAGATACGCAGTATTTT
CDR3: CSARAPVNTDTQYF

V: TRBV4-2
D: NA
J: TRBJ2-7
size: NA
DNA: TGTGCCAGCAGCCTAAATGGGGGCCACGAGCAGTACTTC
CDR3: CASSLNGGHEQYF

V: TRBV2
D: NA
J: TRBJ2-6
size: many
DNA: TGTGCCAGCAGTCTAGGCGCTGCCCAGCGTGGTGGGGCCAACGTCCTGACTTTC
CDR3: CASSLGAAQRGGANVLTF

V: TRBV10-3
D: NA
J: TRBJ1-5
size: many
DNA: TGTGCCATCAGTGTACAGGGCAATCAGCCCCAGCATTTT
CDR3: CAISVQGNQPQHF

V: TRBV7-2
D: TRBD2
J: TRBJ2-7
size: many
DNA: TGTGCCAGCAGCTTAGTATTTGGACTAGACTCCTACGAGCAGTACTTC
CDR3: CASSLVFGLDSYEQYF

V: TRBV10-3
D: NA
J: TRBJ2-2
size: few
DNA: TGTGCCATCAGTGCGGGACAGAACACCGGGGAGCTGTTTTTT
CDR3: CAISAGQNTGELFF

V: TRBV6-1
D: TRBD2
J: TRBJ2-7
size: few
DNA: TGTGCCAGCACTCCGGGGGGGCGCTTCTACGAGCAGTACTTC
CDR3: CASTPGGRFYEQYF

V: TRBV7-2
D: NA
J: TRBJ2-3
size: NA
DNA: TGTGCCAGCAGCTTACAGCAACCGACTAGCACAGATACGCAGTATTTT
CDR3: CASSLQQPTSTDTQYF

V: TRBV24-1
D: TRBD1
J: TRBJ2-2
size: NA
DNA: TGTGCCACCAGTGATGCCCCGGGACAGGGCTCCTCCGCCGGGGAGCTGTTTTTT
CDR3: CATSDAPGQGSSAGELFF

V: TRBV5-6
D: TRBD2
J: TRBJ2-3
size: few
DNA: TGTGCCAGCAGCTCTGGACTAGCGGGAGTCTGGGCAGCTAGCACAGATACGCAGTATTTT
CDR3: CASSSGLAGVWAASTDTQYF

V: TRBV9
D: TRBD2
J: TRBJ2-5
size: many
DNA: TGTGCCAGCAGTATTAGCGGGAGGGCCCAGGAGACCCAGTACTTC
CDR3: CASSISGRAQETQYF